Each of the 28 T cell receptor beta chains below was sequenced from the same sample in a study of blood T cell repertoires in COVID-19. The repertoire was sequenced with immunoSEQ multiplex PCR; TCRdb's copy has only in-frame clones and lacks some. The sample consists of 45,000 to 55,000 clones, 85% to 90% of them appearing once. Sequencing was carried out using peripheral blood. The receptors derive from a human donor in a cohort sampled during active COVID-19.

The chain couples TRBV10-2 to TRBJ2-6; TRBD1 matches 9 bases. There are 18 residues in the CDR3. V was pared by 9 bases and J by 4 bases, with 16 bases of the junction left unmatched. Germline assignment: CDR1 WSHSY and CDR2 SAAADI. The CDR3 region is CARSSPGQGLWGANVLTF. CDR3 in DNA: TGCGCCAGGTCCTCACCGGGACAGGGCCTTTGGGGGGCCAACGTCCTGACTTTC.

The CDR3 is CASSVQGGTVHEQYF. For the CDR3, the DNA is TGTGCCAGCAGCGTCCAAGGGGGAACAGTCCACGAGCAGTACTTC. The chain links TRBV9 to TRBJ2-7; a weak D match, TRBD1 (6 bases). The CDR3 extends over 15 amino acids. V lost 2 bases and J lost 5, with 17 bases in between. Germline values: CDR1 SGDLS, CDR2 YYNGEE. The full variable domain, with the rest looked up from reference TRBV9 and TRBJ2-7, is DSGVTQTPKHLITATGQRVTLRCSPRSGDLSVYWYQQSLDQGLQFLIQYYNGEERAKGNILERFSAQQFPDLHSELNLSSLELGDSALYFCASSVQGGTVHEQYFGPGTRLTVT.

The chain uses TRBV18 and TRBJ1-1, with TRBD1 as a possible D gene (5 bases). The CDR3 loop spans 14 amino acids. Looked up from germline, CDR1 is KGHSH and CDR2 is LQKENI. Trimming stripped 2 bases from V and 1 base from J, with 8 bases between. In DNA, the CDR3 is TGTGCCAGCTCACCATCCACAGGGAACACTGAAGCTTTCTTT. This codes for CASSPSTGNTEAFF. The full variable domain, its missing parts supplied by reference TRBV18 and TRBJ1-1, is NAGVMQNPRHLVRRRGQEARLRCSPMKGHSHVYWYRQLPEEGLKFMVYLQKENIIDESGMPKERFSAEFPKEGPSILRIQQVVRGDSAAYFCASSPSTGNTEAFFGQGTRLTVV.

V gene TRBV19 combines with J gene TRBJ1-3, with TRBD1 as a possible D gene (5 bases). The CDR3 is 14 residues long. Per germline, CDR1 LNHDA and CDR2 SQIVND (reference sequence). The V end lost 9 bases, the J end lost 4 bases, and 16 bases lay between the germline ends. CDR3 sequence (DNA): TGTGCCAGCCAGGGTCGCCTGCGGGGAAACACCATATATTTT. It encodes CASQGRLRGNTIYF.

The chain combines TRBV5-1 with TRBJ2-3; 10 nucleotides line up with TRBD1. The germline gives CDR1 SGHRS, CDR2 YFSETQ. J gave up 4 bases and V 5 bases, and 7 bases lay outside the gene matches. This CDR3 is 15 amino acids long. DNA of the CDR3: TGCGCCAGCAGACGGCCGGGACAGGGGTCAGATACGCAGTATTTT. Translation: CASRRPGQGSDTQYF.

This chain connects TRBV7-3 to TRBJ2-5, with D maybe TRBD1 (6 bases). Germline CDR1 SGHTA, CDR2 FQGTGA. Trimming stripped 2 bases from V and 2 bases from J, with 6 bases between. This CDR3 comprises 13 residues. The CDR3 sequence is CASSLGQQETQYF. The CDR3 DNA sequence: TGTGCCAGCAGCTTAGGACAGCAAGAGACCCAGTACTTC. Based on the CDR3 plus reference TRBV7-3 and TRBJ2-5, the full variable domain is GAGVSQTPSNKVTEKGKYVELRCDPISGHTALYWYRQSLGQGPEFLIYFQGTGAADDSGLPNDRFFAVRPEGSVSTLKIQRTERGDSAVYLCASSLGQQETQYFGPGTRLLVL.

This clone was detected only once. The V gene is TRBV11-2, the J gene TRBJ2-2; D gene ambiguous. Trimming took off 1 base at V and 6 bases at J, with 9 bases between the two ends. The CDR3 is 14 amino acids. Germline CDR1 is SGHAT and CDR2 is FQNNGV. CDR3 loop: CASSLGPGSGELFF. The CDR3 DNA is TGTGCCAGCAGCTTAGGTCCGGGTTCCGGGGAGCTGTTTTTT.

The V gene is TRBV12-3 or TRBV12-4, the J gene TRBJ2-1, with D perhaps TRBD2 (5 bases). With 8 bases removed from V and 6 bases from J, the gap between germline ends came to 14 bases. This CDR3 comprises 13 residues. The DNA of the CDR3 is TGTGCCAGCCTTCCCGGGGTCTCCAATGAGCAGTTCTTC. Its translation is CASLPGVSNEQFF.

The chain uses TRBV24-1 and TRBJ2-1; 9 nucleotides align to TRBD1. The CDR3 is 16 residues long. Looked up from germline, CDR1 is KGHDR and CDR2 is SFDVKD. J gave up 6 bases and V 3 bases, and 8 bases lay outside the gene matches. The CDR3 coding sequence is TGTGCCACCAGTGATCCTACAGGGGGCCGGCGCAATGAGCAGTTCTTC. Protein sequence: CATSDPTGGRRNEQFF.

This clone appeared once. This CDR3 reads CASSRGGSTKYNEQFF. As DNA, the CDR3 is TGTGCCAGCAGCCGTGGCGGGAGTACCAAGTACAATGAGCAGTTCTTC. The V call is TRBV4-2, the J call TRBJ2-1; 7 bases line up with TRBD2. Losses at the gene ends were 4 bases for V and 4 bases for J; bases not matched to a gene: 10. The CDR3 totals 16 residues. Germline V gene sequence: CDR1 LGHNA, CDR2 YNFKEQ.

The rearrangement joins TRBV5-1 to TRBJ1-1, with 8 bases that match TRBD1. Trimming removed 0 bases from V and 11 bases from J; junction bases left unmatched: 3. This CDR3 region has 12 residues. Germline assignment: CDR1 SGHRS and CDR2 YFSETQ. CDR3 protein: CASSLGQGMAFF. As DNA, the CDR3 is TGCGCCAGCAGCTTGGGACAGGGGATGGCTTTCTTT.

V is TRBV6-4 and J is TRBJ2-3; unclear D gene. Germline V gives CDR1 MRHNA, CDR2 SNTAGT. V lost 2 bases and J lost 4, with 19 bases in between. The CDR3 extends over 17 amino acids. For the CDR3, the DNA is TGTGCCAGCAGTGACCAAGGCGGCCCCCTCGGAGCAGATACGCAGTATTTT. Protein product: CASSDQGGPLGADTQYF.

This sequence joins TRBV9 and TRBJ1-2; TRBD1 might be the D (5 bases). Per germline, CDR1 SGDLS and CDR2 YYNGEE. V was shortened by 3 bases and J by 3 bases, with 15 bases between the two germline ends. The CDR3 length is 15 residues. The CDR3 DNA reads as TGTGCCAGCAGCGCTGGCGGGGGGGGAGACTATGGCTACACCTTC. The encoded protein is CASSAGGGGDYGYTF.

The chain is built from TRBV5-5 and TRBJ1-5, with 8 bases identical to TRBD1. J gave up 2 bases and V 4 bases, and 11 bases lay outside the gene matches. Germline lookup yields CDR1 SGHKS and CDR2 YYEKEE (reference sequence). The CDR3 runs to 17 residues. CDR3 DNA: TGTGCCAGCAGCGCCACAGGGGGGGAAATACGCAATCAGCCCCAGCATTTT. This encodes CASSATGGEIRNQPQHF.

This clone was seen just once. This chain connects TRBV5-1 to TRBJ2-1; D unclear. V gave up 2 bases and J gave up 0 bases, with 6 bases separating them. The CDR3 is made up of 14 amino acids. Per the germline V gene, CDR1 is SGHRS and CDR2 is YFSETQ. The CDR3: CASSFTSSYNEQFF. In nucleotides, the CDR3 is TGCGCCAGCAGCTTCACGAGCTCCTACAATGAGCAGTTCTTC.

The chain is built from TRBV11-2 and TRBJ2-5; tentative D call: TRBD1 (5 bases). CDR1 is SGHAT, CDR2 FQNNGV, per germline. V lost 1 base, J lost 3 bases, and 24 bases lay in between. This CDR3 has 19 residues. This CDR3 reads CASSLGRSAGARQKETQYF. The DNA of the CDR3 is TGTGCCAGCAGCTTAGGGCGGAGTGCAGGAGCTAGACAGAAAGAGACCCAGTACTTC. Full variable domain (missing parts from reference TRBV11-2 and TRBJ2-5): EAGVAQSPRYKIIEKRQSVAFWCNPISGHATLYWYQQILGQGPKLLIQFQNNGVVDDSQLPKDRFSAERLKGVDSTLKIQPAKLEDSAVYLCASSLGRSAGARQKETQYFGPGTRLLVL.

About this clone: The junction departs from germline at one end; a sequencing error may be responsible. The gene calls are TRBV7-3 and TRBJ1-6; 7 bases fit TRBD1. Germline V lookup: CDR1 SGHTA, CDR2 FQGTGA. The CDR3 covers 15 residues. The CDR3 DNA is TGTGCCAGCAGCCTAACAGGGGTGAGGAATTCACCCCTCCACTTT. It is translated as CASSLTGVRNSPLHF.

J is TRBJ2-6 and V is TRBV2, with D uncertain. Trimming shortened V by 4 bases and J by 4 bases, and 8 bases separated the two germline ends. The CDR3 spans 14 residues. Germline values: CDR1 SNHLY, CDR2 FYNNEI. CDR3 DNA sequence: TGTGCCAGCAGTGCCGGGTCCGGGGCCAACGTCCTGACTTTC. Translating gives CASSAGSGANVLTF.

CDR3 protein: CASSKRTASNQPQHF. The CDR3 DNA reads TGTGCCAGTAGTAAGCGGACAGCTAGCAATCAGCCCCAGCATTTT. The chain links TRBV19 to TRBJ1-5; a weak D match, TRBD1 (6 bases). This CDR3 comprises 15 residues. The V gene's germline CDR1 is LNHDA and CDR2 SQIVND (reference sequence). Trimming removed 4 bases from V and 0 bases from J, with 10 bases in between.

This clone turned up a few times. The chain uses TRBV2 and TRBJ2-7; D call uncertain. Looked up from germline, CDR1 is SNHLY and CDR2 is FYNNEI. The CDR3 totals 12 residues. The germline V and J ends were trimmed by 7 bases and 5 bases, with 12 bases remaining between them. The CDR3 here is CASKTRGHEQYF. As DNA, the CDR3 is TGTGCCAGCAAGACCAGAGGCCACGAGCAGTACTTC.

V is TRBV19 and J is TRBJ2-6; D is possibly TRBD1 (5 bases). CDR1 is LNHDA, CDR2 SQIVND, per germline (reference sequence). This CDR3 is built from 15 residues. V was shortened by 5 bases and J by 0 bases, with 8 bases between the two germline ends. CDR3 coding DNA: TGTGCCAGTAGTGAACAGGACTCTGGGGCCAACGTCCTGACTTTC. Protein product: CASSEQDSGANVLTF.

The count of this clone is one. This chain joins TRBV7-9 and TRBJ2-1; D unclear. CDR1 and CDR2 from the germline V gene are SEHNR and FQNEAQ (reference sequence). V shed 6 bases and J shed 8 bases, with 8 bases lying between them. This CDR3 contains 11 residues. As DNA, the CDR3 is TGTGCCAGCAGGACCCGGGATGAGCAGTTCTTC. It specifies CASRTRDEQFF.

The chain has TRBV7-2 and TRBJ2-5, with 9 bases that match TRBD2. Per the germline V gene, CDR1 is SGHTA and CDR2 is FQGNSA. V was clipped by 4 bases and J by 8 bases; unmatched bases: 11. There are 15 residues in the CDR3. CDR3 residues: CASSSLAGTFDTQYF. In nucleotides, the CDR3 is TGTGCCAGCAGCTCCCTAGCGGGGACGTTCGATACCCAGTACTTC.

The chain is built from TRBV7-9 and TRBJ1-1, with D perhaps TRBD1 (5 bases). The CDR3 spans 15 residues. V lost 0 bases and J 1 base, leaving 9 bases between the germline ends. Germline lookup yields CDR1 SEHNR and CDR2 FQNEAQ (reference sequence). The CDR3 DNA reads as TGTGCCAGCAGCTTAGCGGGGCGCGAGAACACTGAAGCTTTCTTT. Amino acids: CASSLAGRENTEAFF.

By proportion, this clone is medium-sized. The genes are TRBV6-5 and TRBJ1-2; weak D call: TRBD1 (5 bases). The V gene lost 7 bases and the J gene lost 8 bases, with 14 bases spanning the gap. The CDR3 consists of 12 residues. The germline CDR1 and CDR2 sequences are MNHEY and SVGAGI. DNA for the CDR3: TGTGCCAGCATCTCAAGGGGCGAAGGCTACACCTTC. Protein sequence: CASISRGEGYTF.

V and J are TRBV5-5 and TRBJ1-4; D ambiguous. The germline gives CDR1 SGHKS, CDR2 YYEKEE (reference sequence). The length of the CDR3 is 14 residues. The V gene lost 0 bases and the J gene lost 7 bases, with 10 bases spanning the gap. The CDR3 region has the DNA TGTGCCAGCAGCTTGGGAGGAATGGGTGAAAAACTGTTTTTT. It specifies CASSLGGMGEKLFF.

This sequence joins TRBV7-6 and TRBJ2-7; D call uncertain. Germline values: CDR1 SGHVS, CDR2 FNYEAQ. The CDR3 loop spans 15 amino acids. The V gene lost 3 bases and the J gene lost 0 bases, with 12 bases spanning the gap. CDR3 residues: CASSFGHPPSYEQYF. CDR3 coding DNA: TGTGCCAGCAGCTTCGGTCACCCGCCCTCCTACGAGCAGTACTTC.

V gene TRBV5-4 combines with J gene TRBJ1-1, with D perhaps TRBD1 (5 bases). This CDR3 has 15 residues. Germline V gene data show CDR1 as SGHNT and CDR2 as YYREEE (reference sequence). V was pared by 1 base and J by 3 bases, with 13 bases between. The DNA of the CDR3 is TGTGCCAGCAGCTTGCCCCAGGGTCTGGACACTGAAGCTTTCTTT. It translates to CASSLPQGLDTEAFF.